This paragraph covers one T cell receptor beta chain sequence. This sample stems from a study of blood T cell repertoires in COVID-19. Study-wide context: Sample material is recorded as cDNA or gDNA derived from T cells, B-cell-depleted T cells, or PBMCs.

The CDR3 loop spans 16 amino acids. Germline V gene lookup returns CDR1 SGDLS and CDR2 YYNGEE. Losses at the gene ends were 0 bases for V and 2 bases for J; bases not matched to a gene: 5. Original data processing: Amplification of reference gene primers was used by the study to estimate nucleated cell counts. Repertoires were generated with immunoSEQ multiplex PCR, while TCRdb's copy carries only in-frame clones and drops some. That table supplies the V and J calls and clone size; D and trimming were determined from the DNA. The table records some 77,000 clones, 87% of them present only once. This sequence originates from a man aged 25 to 45 with acute or convalescent COVID-19. The chain is built from TRBV9 and TRBJ2-7, with 10 positions matching TRBD1. The sequenced sample consisted of peripheral blood. The CDR3, as DNA: TGTGCCAGCAGCGTAGCGGAGACAGGGGGCCCCTACGAGCAGTACTTC. Its translation: CASSVAETGGPYEQYF.